Listed below are T cell receptor beta chains from one sample, sequenced in a study of OX40 agonist ivuxolimab in advanced cancers. Clones were sequenced by immunoSEQ multiplex PCR, and TCRdb holds only the in-frame ones, with some missing. The sample has some 28,000 clones; approximately 90% are singletons. Sequences were derived from CD4+ or CD8+ T cells sorted from blood, sampled in a trial of the OX40 agonist ivuxolimab. The receptors shown here come from an adult with an advanced solid tumor such as melanoma, head and neck, liver or kidney cancer. The CDR3 runs from the conserved cysteine through the conserved F or W. D genes are given only for firm matches. Size is omitted from some rows. Given values are once, few, many or a class for expanded clones.

NA,TRBJ2-7,TRBV5-1,NA,CASSLDILGQDDWGQYF,TGCGCCAGCAGCTTGGATATTCTGGGGCAGGACGACTGGGGGCAGTACTTC
TRBD1,TRBJ2-2,TRBV15,NA,CATSPTGDTGELFF,TGTGCCACCAGCCCAACAGGGGACACCGGGGAGCTGTTTTTT
NA,TRBJ2-7,TRBV4-1,NA,CASSQGVSGLTYEQYF,TGCGCCAGCAGCCAAGGGGTCAGCGGGTTAACCTACGAGCAGTACTTC
NA,TRBJ2-1,TRBV6-6,NA,CASRQGLNNEQFF,TGTGCCAGCAGACAGGGACTAAACAATGAGCAGTTCTTC
TRBD2,TRBJ2-1,TRBV9,NA,CASSVEASGSGNEQFF,TGTGCCAGCAGCGTAGAGGCTAGCGGGAGTGGGAATGAGCAGTTCTTC
TRBD1,TRBJ1-4,TRBV2,NA,CASRGQPTTNEKLFF,TGTGCCAGCAGGGGACAGCCAACAACTAATGAAAAACTGTTTTTT
NA,TRBJ1-2,TRBV6-6,NA,CASSYSEAAGYTF,TGTGCCAGCAGTTACTCGGAGGCGGCTGGCTACACCTTC
TRBD2,TRBJ2-2,TRBV15,NA,CATSRDQAGGPNTGELFF,TGTGCCACCAGCAGAGATCAGGCGGGAGGGCCGAACACCGGGGAGCTGTTTTTT
NA,TRBJ2-3,TRBV9,NA,CASSATGITDTQYF,TGTGCCAGCAGCGCCACAGGGATCACAGATACGCAGTATTTT
NA,TRBJ1-1,TRBV19,few,CASSTWTAEAFF,TGTGCCAGTAGTACCTGGACAGCTGAAGCTTTCTTT
TRBD2,TRBJ2-1,TRBV19,NA,CASTGHSGRMNEQFF,TGTGCCAGTACCGGCCACAGCGGGAGGATGAATGAGCAGTTCTTC
NA,TRBJ2-7,TRBV23-1,few,CASSQVPWWKSSYEQYF,TGCGCCAGCAGTCAAGTCCCCTGGTGGAAGAGCTCCTACGAGCAGTACTTC
NA,TRBJ1-2,TRBV23-1,NA,CASSQPGPYLRYGYTF,TGCGCCAGCAGTCAACCGGGACCCTACCTGAGATATGGCTACACCTTC
NA,TRBJ2-1,TRBV5-6,NA,CASSSASKIYNEQFF,TGTGCCAGCAGCTCGGCATCGAAGATATACAATGAGCAGTTCTTC
NA,TRBJ1-4,TRBV27,NA,CASSPGLRKLFF,TGTGCCAGCAGCCCAGGGCTTCGTAAACTGTTTTTT
NA,TRBJ2-3,TRBV5-8,NA,CASSLEYRFPSNSLADTQYF,TGTGCCAGCAGCTTGGAGTACAGGTTTCCCTCAAATTCCTTGGCAGATACGCAGTATTTT
NA,TRBJ2-7,TRBV12-5,NA,CASGVLLDYEQYF,TGTGCTAGTGGTGTCCTCCTCGACTACGAGCAGTACTTC
TRBD1,TRBJ2-2,TRBV2,NA,CASSEGRGRFTGELFF,TGTGCCAGCAGTGAAGGCAGGGGGCGCTTCACCGGGGAGCTGTTTTTT
TRBD1,TRBJ2-1,TRBV6-1,NA,CASRAPGQGYNEQFF,TGTGCCAGCAGGGCCCCGGGACAGGGATACAATGAGCAGTTCTTC
TRBD2,TRBJ2-1,TRBV9,NA,CASSGSGGLAAHEQFF,TGTGCCAGCAGCGGAAGCGGGGGACTAGCGGCCCATGAGCAGTTCTTC
TRBD2,TRBJ2-7,TRBV6-5,NA,CASSLAGETYEQYF,TGTGCCAGCAGCTTAGCGGGAGAGACATACGAGCAGTACTTC
NA,TRBJ2-1,TRBV5-5,NA,CASSSHRFDEQFF,TGTGCCAGCAGCTCCCATCGTTTTGATGAGCAGTTCTTC
NA,TRBJ2-7,TRBV9,NA,CASSPGGGFTYEQYF,TGTGCCAGCAGCCCAGGAGGGGGCTTCACCTACGAGCAGTACTTC
TRBD2,TRBJ2-7,TRBV7-9,NA,CASSLSISGRSYEQYF,TGTGCCAGCAGCTTATCGATTAGCGGGAGATCCTACGAGCAGTACTTC
TRBD2,TRBJ2-1,TRBV12-5,NA,CASGPPREGTPRSYNEQFF,TGTGCTAGTGGTCCCCCGAGGGAGGGGACCCCTAGATCCTACAATGAGCAGTTCTTC
NA,TRBJ2-7,TRBV10-1,NA,CASSANTPAADFYEQYF,TGCGCCAGCAGTGCAAACACACCGGCGGCGGACTTCTACGAGCAGTACTTC
TRBD1,TRBJ2-5,TRBV7-9,NA,CASSLWDRETQYF,TGTGCCAGCAGCTTATGGGACAGAGAGACCCAGTACTTC
NA,TRBJ2-1,TRBV18,NA,CASSETRESSYNEQFF,TGTGCCAGCTCAGAGACCAGAGAGAGCTCCTACAATGAGCAGTTCTTC
TRBD1,TRBJ2-1,TRBV6-4,NA,CASRKRTGGIDEQFF,TGTGCCAGCAGAAAGCGCACAGGGGGGATTGATGAGCAGTTCTTC
NA,TRBJ2-7,TRBV5-1,NA,CASSLEGSGPSSYEQYF,TGCGCCAGCAGCTTGGAAGGTAGTGGTCCCAGCTCCTACGAGCAGTACTTC
NA,TRBJ2-2,TRBV2,NA,CATEQKTGELFF,TGTGCCACGGAACAGAAAACCGGGGAGCTGTTTTTT
NA,TRBJ2-7,TRBV11-3,NA,CASSLAWISGTGEQYF,TGTGCCAGCAGCTTGGCCTGGATTAGCGGGACAGGCGAGCAGTACTTC
NA,TRBJ2-5,TRBV11-2,NA,CASSLGPVNYQETQYF,TGTGCCAGCAGCTTAGGTCCAGTCAACTACCAAGAGACCCAGTACTTC
TRBD2,TRBJ2-5,TRBV7-9,NA,CASTILAANQETQYF,TGTGCCAGCACCATACTAGCGGCCAACCAAGAGACCCAGTACTTC
NA,TRBJ2-5,TRBV11-3,NA,CASSLSRETQYF,TGTGCCAGCAGCTTATCGCGGGAGACCCAGTACTTC
TRBD1,TRBJ2-7,TRBV29-1,NA,CSVEGTGGAYEQYF,TGCAGCGTTGAGGGGACAGGGGGGGCCTACGAGCAGTACTTC
NA,TRBJ2-7,TRBV7-2,NA,CASSFHRAYEQYF,TGTGCCAGCAGCTTCCACAGGGCCTACGAGCAGTACTTC
NA,TRBJ2-1,TRBV13,NA,CASSPTGSSYNEQFF,TGTGCCAGCAGCCCAACAGGGAGCTCCTACAATGAGCAGTTCTTC
NA,TRBJ1-2,TRBV9,NA,CASTSGGKGYTF,TGTGCCAGCACGTCCGGCGGAAAAGGCTACACCTTC
TRBD1,TRBJ1-5,TRBV7-9,NA,CASSLGPGTVFDQPQHF,TGTGCCAGCAGCTTAGGACCCGGGACAGTTTTTGACCAGCCCCAGCATTTT
NA,TRBJ2-7,TRBV15,NA,CATSRDGSYEQYF,TGTGCCACCAGCAGAGATGGCAGCTACGAGCAGTACTTC
NA,TRBJ1-5,TRBV30,NA,CAWRNFPGSINQPQHF,TGTGCCTGGAGGAATTTCCCGGGCTCTATTAATCAGCCCCAGCATTTT
TRBD2,TRBJ2-7,TRBV29-1,NA,CSIRLAESYEQYF,TGCAGCATCCGACTAGCGGAGTCCTACGAGCAGTACTTC
TRBD2,TRBJ2-7,TRBV6-5,NA,CASWVAGGYEQYF,TGTGCCAGCTGGGTAGCGGGAGGCTACGAGCAGTACTTC
NA,TRBJ2-1,TRBV19,NA,CASSIGNEQFF,TGTGCCAGTAGTATAGGGAATGAGCAGTTCTTC
TRBD2,TRBJ2-1,TRBV11-2,few,CASSPSPLAGEQFF,TGTGCCAGCAGCCCTTCCCCCTTAGCGGGAGAGCAGTTCTTC
TRBD1,TRBJ1-2,TRBV5-8,NA,CASSPNPTGGDYGYTF,TGTGCCAGCAGCCCCAACCCGACAGGGGGCGACTATGGCTACACCTTC
NA,TRBJ1-1,TRBV5-5,NA,CASSFGGDTEAFF,TGTGCCAGCAGCTTCGGGGGAGACACTGAAGCTTTCTTT
NA,TRBJ1-3,TRBV29-1,NA,CSVVLGGSGNTIYF,TGCAGCGTCGTACTCGGGGGCTCTGGAAACACCATATATTTT
NA,TRBJ2-7,TRBV19,NA,CASSISQGGYEQYF,TGTGCCAGTAGTATTTCTCAGGGTGGCTACGAGCAGTACTTC
NA,TRBJ1-1,TRBV6-6,NA,CASRRDRENTEAFF,TGTGCCAGCAGGAGGGACCGAGAGAACACTGAAGCTTTCTTT